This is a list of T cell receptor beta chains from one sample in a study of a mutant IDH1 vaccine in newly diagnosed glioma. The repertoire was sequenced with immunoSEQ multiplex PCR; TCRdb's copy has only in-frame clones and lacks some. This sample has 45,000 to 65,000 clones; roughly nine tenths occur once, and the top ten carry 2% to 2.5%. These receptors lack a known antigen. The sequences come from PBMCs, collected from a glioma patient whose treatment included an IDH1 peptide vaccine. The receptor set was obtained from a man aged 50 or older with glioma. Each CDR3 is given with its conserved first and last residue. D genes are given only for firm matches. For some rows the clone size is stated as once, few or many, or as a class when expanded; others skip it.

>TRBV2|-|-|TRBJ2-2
TGTGCCAGCACGGCTCGCGGGGAGAACACCGGGGAGCTGTTTTTT
CASTARGENTGELFF
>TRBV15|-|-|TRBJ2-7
TGTGCCACCAGCAGAGATCTGGGCTACGAGCAGTACTTC
CATSRDLGYEQYF
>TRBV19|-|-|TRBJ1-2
TGTGCCAGTAGTATAGGAAGACAGTTGGGTGGCTACACCTTC
CASSIGRQLGGYTF
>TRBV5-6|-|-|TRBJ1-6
TGTGCCAGCAGCCCCGGGGGGGCCAACTCCTATAATTCACCCCTCCACTTT
CASSPGGANSYNSPLHF
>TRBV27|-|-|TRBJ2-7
TGTGCCAGCAGTCCACGGGCCTGGCCGGCGTACTTC
CASSPRAWPAYF
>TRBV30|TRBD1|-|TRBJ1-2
TGTGCCTGGACCCTGGGACAGGGGGCGGGGAACTATGGCTACACCTTC
CAWTLGQGAGNYGYTF
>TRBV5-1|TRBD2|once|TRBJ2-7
TGCGCCAGCAGCTTGGAAGGGACTAGCACGTACGAGCAGTACTTC
CASSLEGTSTYEQYF
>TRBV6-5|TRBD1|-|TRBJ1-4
TGTGCCAGCAGATTGGGACAGGCAACTAATGAAAAACTGTTTTTT
CASRLGQATNEKLFF
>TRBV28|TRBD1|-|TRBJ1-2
TGTGCCAGCAGCTTAGGACAGGAGCATGGCTACACCTTC
CASSLGQEHGYTF
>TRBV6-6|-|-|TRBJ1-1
TGTGCCAGCATAAACCAGGGACTGTTAAACACTGAAGCTTTCTTT
CASINQGLLNTEAFF
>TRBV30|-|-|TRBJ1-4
TGTGCCTGCCGCTGGGCTAATGAAAAACTGTTTTTT
CACRWANEKLFF
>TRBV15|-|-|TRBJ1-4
TGTGCCACCAGCAGAGCTCCCCCGGGGGGTGAAAAACTGTTTTTT
CATSRAPPGGEKLFF
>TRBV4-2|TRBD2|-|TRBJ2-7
TGTGCCAGCAGCCCCCGGACTAGCGGGGGCTACGAGCAGTACTTC
CASSPRTSGGYEQYF
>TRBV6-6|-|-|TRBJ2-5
TGTGCCAGCAGTTACACTAGCAGGGAGACCCAGTACTTC
CASSYTSRETQYF
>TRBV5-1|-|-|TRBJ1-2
TGCGCCAGCAGCTTGGCCGAGGCGGAATATGGCTACACCTTC
CASSLAEAEYGYTF
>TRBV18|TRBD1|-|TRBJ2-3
TGTGCCAGCTCACCAAATCGCAATACACAGGGGAATACGCAGTATTTT
CASSPNRNTQGNTQYF
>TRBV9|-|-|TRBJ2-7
TGTGCCAGCAGCGTTGGACTGACCTACGAGCAGTACTTC
CASSVGLTYEQYF
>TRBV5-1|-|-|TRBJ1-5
TGCGCCAGCAGCTTGTCCGGGGGGAGCAATCAGCCCCAGCATTTT
CASSLSGGSNQPQHF
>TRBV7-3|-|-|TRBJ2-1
TGTGCCAGCAGCCAGGAGGGGTGGCCCCCCTACGTCTTC
CASSQEGWPPYVF
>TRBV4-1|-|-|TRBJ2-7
TGCGCCAGCACCGAAGGCATAGCGGCCTCCTACGAGCAGTACTTC
CASTEGIAASYEQYF
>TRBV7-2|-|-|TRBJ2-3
TGTGCCAGCAGCTTATATGGCACAGATACGCAGTATTTT
CASSLYGTDTQYF
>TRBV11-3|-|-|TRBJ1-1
TGTGCCAGCAGCTTCATGGGAAGCACTGAAGCTTTCTTT
CASSFMGSTEAFF
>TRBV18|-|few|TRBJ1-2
TGTGCCAGCTCACCATCGGGGAGCAGTTTCTATGGCTACACCTTC
CASSPSGSSFYGYTF
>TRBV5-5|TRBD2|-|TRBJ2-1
TGTGCCAGCAGCTTGGGGGCGGGGGAAAACAATGAGCAGTTCTTC
CASSLGAGENNEQFF
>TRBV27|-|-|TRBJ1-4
-
CASSSSGDRRNEKLFF
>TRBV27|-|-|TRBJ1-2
TGTGCCAGCAGTTTCGGGGCGAACTATGGCTACACCTTC
CASSFGANYGYTF
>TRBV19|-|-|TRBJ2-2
TGTGCCAGTAGTATTGCTGGCGGGACTAACACCGGGGAGCTGTTTTTT
CASSIAGGTNTGELFF
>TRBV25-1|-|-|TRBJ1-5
TGTGCCAGCAGAGACAATCAGCCCCAGCATTTT
CASRDNQPQHF
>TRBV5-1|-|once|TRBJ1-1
TGCGCCAGCAGCTTGGGAGGGATAATGAACACTGAAGCTTTCTTT
CASSLGGIMNTEAFF
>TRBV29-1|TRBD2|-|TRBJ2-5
TGCAGCGTTGGTGGCGGGGGGGCTACTCCCCAGTACTTC
CSVGGGGATPQYF
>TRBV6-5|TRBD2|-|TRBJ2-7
TGTGCCAGCAGCGAGGGGACTAGCAATCTCGAGCAGTACTTC
CASSEGTSNLEQYF
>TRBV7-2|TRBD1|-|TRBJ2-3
TGTGCCAGCAGCTTGGGACAGGGGGCGGTAAATACGCAGTATTTT
CASSLGQGAVNTQYF
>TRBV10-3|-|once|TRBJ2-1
TGTGCCATCAGTGCGGAGGGGGCGGAAAATGAGCAGTTCTTC
CAISAEGAENEQFF
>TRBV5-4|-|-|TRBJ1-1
TGTGCCAGCAGCCTGGCGCGGGGCCGGAACACTGAAGCTTTCTTT
CASSLARGRNTEAFF
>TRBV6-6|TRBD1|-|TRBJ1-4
TGTGCCAGCAGAAGACAGGGCCCCGGTGAAAAACTGTTTTTT
CASRRQGPGEKLFF
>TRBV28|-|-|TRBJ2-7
TGTGCCAGCAGTTTATTGGGCCGGGGGAGGCTCCTAGGTTACGAGCAGTACTTC
CASSLLGRGRLLGYEQYF
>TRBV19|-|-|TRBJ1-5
TGTGCCAGTAGTCACAGAGGATCCGGGCAGCCCCAGCATTTT
CASSHRGSGQPQHF
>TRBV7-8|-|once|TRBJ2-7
TGTGCCAGCAGCTCCGCGGACGGACCCTACGAGCAGTACTTC
CASSSADGPYEQYF
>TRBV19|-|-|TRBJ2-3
TGTGCCAGTAGTATAGATGGATCACGACGCACAGATACGCAGTATTTT
CASSIDGSRRTDTQYF
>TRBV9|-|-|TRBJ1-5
TGTGCCAGCAGCGTGAGGAGCAATCAGCCCCAGCATTTT
CASSVRSNQPQHF
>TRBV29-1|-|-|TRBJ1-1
TGCAGCGTTGAAGTGAAGTCAGGGGCCTGGGTCGGCACTGAAGCTTTCTTT
CSVEVKSGAWVGTEAFF
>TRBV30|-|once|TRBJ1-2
TGTGCCTGGCTTTTTGGGAACTATGGCTACACCTTC
CAWLFGNYGYTF
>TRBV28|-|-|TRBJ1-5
TGTGCCGTCCTACAGTCGAGGAGGGGCATCAATCAGCCCCAGCATTTT
CAVLQSRRGINQPQHF
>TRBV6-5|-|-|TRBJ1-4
TGTGCCAGCAAGACGGGTGCAACTAATGAAAAACTGTTTTTT
CASKTGATNEKLFF
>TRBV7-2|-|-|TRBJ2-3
TGTGCCAGCACCTCGGGGCGGGGCACAGATACGCAGTATTTT
CASTSGRGTDTQYF
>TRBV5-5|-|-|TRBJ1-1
TGTGCCAGCAGCTTGGTGGAGGCCGAAGCTTTCTTT
CASSLVEAEAFF